Sequencing of this TCR beta chain was carried out in a study of blood T cells in healthy people across ages (dated by TCRdb to about 2015). Describing the broader study: Template switching captured roughly one uniquely barcoded TCR beta cDNA molecule per two T cells in model experiments. The study measured age-related changes in TCR beta repertoire diversity using deep sequencing normalized with unique cDNA molecular identifiers. The donors were divided into four age groups: young (average around 17 years), middle-aged (approximately 42), aged (approximately 62) and long-lived (more than 75). Two additional independent replicas of 1 million unique cDNA reads from the same blood draw were analyzed for two donors (one aged 18 to 29 and one aged 80 or older). Overall results and qualifications from the work: Bulk unsorted PBMC profiling prevented conclusive comparison of naive and antigen-experienced compartments. There was a strong correlation between observed TCR beta diversity and the percentage of naive T cells measured by flow cytometry. Total diversity estimates from one million sequenced T cells were considered lower bounds and underestimates. Because donor CMV infection status was unknown, age-related changes in expanded clonotypes were potentially confounded. The long-lived group showed more naive CD4+ T cells, fewer expanded clones and increased TCR diversity than the aged group, suggesting age selection. As age increased, observed TCR beta diversity per million T cells dropped in a roughly linear way, and a significant reduction was already evident by age 40.

This clonotype was observed a few times. Its antigen is unknown. No qualities accompany the bases; no much larger clone lies one base away. Library creation used 5' RACE. The sequencer listed for this sample is Illumina HiSeq 2500. A second PCR of 7 to 11 cycles was performed with a sample-barcoded 5' primer and a J-beta primer mix. Each TCR beta cDNA molecule received a unique molecular identifier from a template-switch 5' adaptor carrying 12 random nucleotides. Each sample yielded at least 2.5 million CDR3-containing paired-end reads. The Mint cDNA synthesis kit, primed by a TRBC-specific oligonucleotide, was used to synthesize first-strand cDNA from all RNA. After uracil-DNA glycosylase treatment, a first 18-cycle PCR used universal primers M1SS and BC2_uni_R on all cDNA. For the original study's pipeline: Normalization of each sample was performed by random selection of 1 million high-quality reads, each carrying a distinct molecular identifier. Instead of being binned into consensus sequences, reads with shared molecular identifiers were discarded. MiTCR, run with a Q25 quality threshold and the strictest error-elimination algorithm, handled CDR3 identification, clonotype clustering and error correction. Lower-bound total TCR beta diversity was estimated with a nonparametric unseen species model using Euler transformation. The public sequencing data were trimmed at Q25 with fastp and processed into clonotypes with MiXCR by TCRdb, which kept only in-frame beta chains. Records with the same CDR3 protein are collapsed into one entry carrying the most frequent genes and DNA. These V and J calls derive from TCRdb rather than the authors' analysis. For this sample there are more than 650,000 distinct CDR3 sequences; 20% to 30% appear just once. The ten largest clones take up approximately 2.9% of the sample.

The donors were a few dozen Caucasian individuals from Russia, aged roughly 6 to 100 years, who were systemically healthy. Each donor gave roughly 11 milliliters of peripheral blood, drawn into EDTA-treated Vacutainer tubes. PBMCs were isolated by Ficoll-Paque density-gradient centrifugation, with at least 6 million obtained per sample. Trizol reagent was used to extract total RNA from the PBMCs, yielding at least 5.5 micrograms per sample. The percentages of naive CD45RAhigh/CD27high T cells were determined by flow cytometry on a PBMC aliquot from every donor. These data were likewise used in another study, on T cells of mothers and their children. As noted in the second study: The donors were nine systemically healthy Caucasian individuals, made up of three mothers and their six children. cDNA synthesis consumed the entire amount of extracted RNA, loaded at approximately 1.6 ug RNA in each 15 ul reaction. In the second PCR, the M1S primer introduced both the sample barcodes and 2-4 random nucleotides. Over 9 million TCR beta CDR3 reads were obtained for each mother, and approximately 3.2 million reads were obtained for each child. TCR recombination output is similarly shaped by thymic selection in related and unrelated pairs, with a minor effect exerted by inherited differences. Normalized repertoire overlap was always found to be slightly, but never significantly, higher in related mother-child pairs than in unrelated mother-child pairs. With a sensitivity of around 97 clones per million clonotypes, no persistent microchimeric T cell clones were detected. To look for features that set related mother-child pairs apart from unrelated individuals, the researchers ran deep NGS to compare the TCR beta repertoires of mothers and children. The mean age was about 37 +/- 4 years for the mothers and approximately 11 +/- 4 years for the children. After adapter ligation was performed with NEBNext reagents, the libraries were sequenced on an Illumina HiSeq 2000 with 100+100 nt paired-end reads. To prevent cross-contamination, the mother and child libraries were prepared a month apart and were sequenced in separate runs. For each donor, between roughly 500,000 and 2,200,000 distinct TCR beta clonotypes were identified. Naive TCR beta clonotypes were estimated from low-frequency clonotypes matched to each donor's FACS-determined naive share, without sorting.

The source of this sequence is a boy aged 5-17 years in good health. What was sequenced was blood.

The CDR3 sequence is CASSKLTGQGSYEQYF. In nucleotide form, the sequence is TGTGCCAGCAGCAAGTTGACAGGACAGGGCTCCTACGAGCAGTACTTC. The V and J genes are TRBV21-1 and TRBJ2-7; the table calls TRBD1, which could not be checked here. TRBV21-1 counts as a pseudogene. The CDR3, cysteine through phenylalanine, is 16 amino acids long. Left in the record is the CDR3 DNA by itself, 48 bases read in frame from the first base.